The 5 T cell receptor beta chains presented below share a single source sample, sequenced in a study of OX40 agonist ivuxolimab in advanced cancers. Clones were read by immunoSEQ multiplex PCR, and TCRdb kept only the in-frame ones, dropping some. The table has fewer than 35,000 clones, around nine tenths seen once. The sequencing here drew on CD4+ or CD8+ T cells sorted from blood, taken in a trial of the OX40 agonist ivuxolimab. These receptors originate from an adult with an advanced solid tumor such as melanoma, head and neck, liver or kidney cancer.

The rearrangement joins TRBV29-1 to TRBJ2-1; D perhaps matches TRBD1 (5 bases). V lost 2 bases and J 5 bases, leaving 10 bases between the germline ends. CDR3 length: 13 residues. The germline V gene has CDR1 SQVTM and CDR2 ANQGSEA. CDR3 in DNA: TGCAGCGTTGAACTCGACAGTAACAATGAGCAGTTCTTC. Protein product: CSVELDSNNEQFF.

This chain connects TRBV29-1 to TRBJ1-4; no firm D call. V was pared by 8 bases and J by 5 bases, with 15 bases between. The CDR3 sequence is 13 residues long. Germline lookup yields CDR1 SQVTM and CDR2 ANQGSEA. CDR3 bases: TGCAGCCACGGTGAGTGCAGAAATGAAAAACTGTTTTTT. Translated, it gives CSHGECRNEKLFF.

The chain has TRBV6-1 and TRBJ1-2; D is unclear. V dropped 1 base and J dropped 4 bases, with 22 bases sitting between them. Germline V lookup: CDR1 MNHNS, CDR2 SASEGT. The CDR3 covers 18 residues. The CDR3 spells CASSEGPTETLWGYGYTF. DNA for the CDR3: TGTGCCAGCAGTGAAGGTCCGACGGAGACCCTTTGGGGCTATGGCTACACCTTC.

This chain joins TRBV4-1 and TRBJ2-5; D is uncertain. CDR3 length: 15 amino acids. The germline V gene encodes CDR1 MGHRA and CDR2 YSYEKL. The ends were cut back, 1 base at V and 2 bases at J, with 11 bases in the middle. The CDR3 bases are TGCGCCAGCAGCCAAGTGGCATATTCACAAGAGACCCAGTACTTC. It specifies CASSQVAYSQETQYF.

V is TRBV19 and J is TRBJ1-4; D remains ambiguous. V lost 7 bases and J 5 bases, leaving 8 bases between the germline ends. Per the germline V gene, CDR1 is LNHDA and CDR2 is SQIVND (reference sequence). There are 12 residues in the CDR3. The CDR3 spells CASKAGNEKLFF. The CDR3 nucleotides are TGTGCCAGTAAGGCGGGAAATGAAAAACTGTTTTTT.